What follows are 17 T cell receptor beta chains derived from one specimen sequenced in a study of T-cell reconstitution after alpha-beta-depleted transplantation in children. Preparation of the TCRbeta library used unique molecular identifiers. From the PCR reads, TCRdb called clonotypes with MiXCR, one entry per CDR3 protein. The sample contains roughly 160,000 distinct CDR3 sequences, over 8.5% of which appear only once. The input for sequencing was PBMCs, taken before TCRalphabeta/CD19-depleted stem cell transplant. Receptor source: a boy between 2 and 10 years old with acute myeloid leukemia, due to receive a stem cell transplant.

The chain combines TRBV27 with TRBJ1-1; TRBD1 is a possible D gene (5 bases). The V gene lost 5 bases and the J gene lost 0 bases, with 10 bases spanning the gap. The CDR3 totals 14 residues. Per germline, CDR1 MNHEY and CDR2 SMNVEV (reference sequence). The DNA of the CDR3 is TGTGCCAGCAGTAGGGGCACCATGAACACTGAAGCTTTCTTT. Translating it yields CASSRGTMNTEAFF.

On this clonotype itself: A read error is possible here, since a much larger clone lies one base away. The chain couples TRBV7-2 to TRBJ2-7, with unresolved D. The DNA end favors TRBJ2-1, so the J call may be wrong. CDR3 size: 15 residues. The germline gives CDR1 SGHTA, CDR2 FQGNSA. The CDR3 DNA sequence: TGTGCCAGCAGCTTAGGGACCCCGAGCTCCTACGAGCAGTTCTTC. This sequence encodes CASSLGTPSSYEQFF.

This clonotype appeared many times. For the CDR3, the DNA is TGTGCCAGCAGCTTAGATGGGGCAAAGGACAATCAGCCCCAGCATTTT. Translating it yields CASSLDGAKDNQPQHF. This chain joins TRBV7-6 and TRBJ1-5, with D tentatively TRBD1 (5 bases). V was clipped by 1 base and J by 3 bases, with 13 bases between them. Germline loops: CDR1 SGHVS, CDR2 FNYEAQ. This CDR3 comprises 16 residues.

The sample holds many counts of this clonotype. The chain links TRBV10-3 to TRBJ2-2, with 8 bases matching TRBD1. The germline V gene has CDR1 ENHRY and CDR2 SYGVKD. The CDR3 consists of 18 residues. J lost 1 base, V lost 3 bases, and 10 bases had no gene match. The CDR3 DNA follows: TGTGCCATCAGTGACCACAGGACAGGGAAGGGGAACACCGGGGAGCTGTTTTTT. Translated: CAISDHRTGKGNTGELFF.

At least ten counts were recorded for this clonotype. The rearrangement joins TRBV10-3 to TRBJ2-7; TRBD1 aligns across 8 bases. This CDR3 is 14 amino acids long. V lost 6 bases and J lost 3; bases outside the gene matches: 7. Germline-derived CDR1 and CDR2 are ENHRY and SYGVKD. The CDR3 spells CAIRPGQGNYEQYF. The CDR3 DNA is TGTGCCATCAGGCCCGGACAGGGAAACTACGAGCAGTACTTC.

The chain couples TRBV30 to TRBJ1-4, with D maybe TRBD1 (6 bases). Germline-derived CDR1 and CDR2 are GTSNPN and SVGIG (reference sequence). CDR3 size: 15 residues. The germline V and J ends were trimmed by 3 bases and 4 bases, with 15 bases remaining between them. The CDR3 DNA follows: TGTGCCTGGAGCGGAGGACAGACAAATAATGAAAAACTGTTTTTT. Encoded protein: CAWSGGQTNNEKLFF. Using reference TRBV30 and TRBJ1-4 for the parts outside the CDR3, the full variable domain is SQTIHQWPATLVQPVGSPLSLECTVEGTSNPNLYWYRQAAGRGLQLLFYSVGIGQISSEVPQNLSASRPQDRQFILSSKKLLLSDSGFYLCAWSGGQTNNEKLFFGSGTQLSVL.

This clonotype was counted many times. The rearrangement links TRBV5-1 to TRBJ1-2; no reliable D call. V lost 0 bases and J lost 6, with 12 bases in between. CDR1 is SGHRS, CDR2 YFSETQ, per germline. The CDR3 contains 14 residues. CDR3 DNA: TGCGCCAGCAGCTTGGCCGTGGGAACTCATGGCTACACCTTC. This sequence encodes CASSLAVGTHGYTF.

Many counts were recorded for this clonotype. The chain employs TRBV7-9 and TRBJ2-1; TRBD2 aligns across 11 bases. V shed 4 bases, J shed 3 bases, and the junction held 8 bases outside the gene matches. The CDR3 totals 17 residues. CDR1 SEHNR and CDR2 FQNEAQ come from the germline V gene (reference sequence). In DNA form, the CDR3 reads TGTGCCAGCAGCTCTCCCAGACTAGCGGGAAGCTACAATGAGCAGTTCTTC. Protein: CASSSPRLAGSYNEQFF.

This clonotype came up many times. The rearrangement links TRBV20-1 to TRBJ2-7, with D possibly called TRBD1 or TRBD2 (5 bases each). V lost 1 base and J lost 4, with 23 bases in between. The length of the CDR3 is 17 residues. Germline V gives CDR1 DFQATT, CDR2 SNEGSKA (reference sequence). CDR3 sequence (DNA): TGCAGTGCTAGAGTCGTTCAGGAATGGGGCGAGGGTTACGAGCAGTACTTC. Translation: CSARVVQEWGEGYEQYF.

This clonotype was recorded many times. This chain uses TRBV11-1 with TRBJ1-5, with 10 positions matching TRBD1. Unmatched junction bases numbered 7, after V lost 1 base and J lost 1 base. Germline V gene data show CDR1 as SGHAT and CDR2 as FQDESV (reference sequence). This CDR3 spans 18 amino acids. CDR3 DNA sequence: TGTGCCAGCAGCTTAGGGGGGACAGGGGATTTGAGCAATCAGCCCCAGCATTTT. Residues: CASSLGGTGDLSNQPQHF.

This clonotype was recorded at least ten times. The V gene is TRBV9, the J gene TRBJ2-1, with TRBD1 as a possible D gene (5 bases). This CDR3 region has 13 residues. V lost 7 bases, J lost 3 bases, and 11 bases lay in between. Per the germline V gene, CDR1 is SGDLS and CDR2 is YYNGEE. CDR3 residues: CASAPGHYNEQFF. The CDR3 DNA follows: TGTGCCAGCGCCCCCGGACACTACAATGAGCAGTTCTTC.

Ten or more counts support this clonotype. The rearrangement links TRBV20-1 to TRBJ2-5; 7 nucleotides line up with TRBD2. Germline CDR1 DFQATT, CDR2 SNEGSKA (reference sequence). The CDR3 contains 12 residues. V lost 5 bases, J lost 0 bases, and 0 bases stayed unmatched. The CDR3 is CSAGGDQETQYF. As DNA, the CDR3 is TGCAGTGCTGGGGGGGACCAAGAGACCCAGTACTTC.

This clonotype was detected ten times or more. The junction departs from the called germline gene at one end, perhaps through a read error. The chain combines TRBV29-1 with TRBJ2-2; D not resolved. The CDR3 is made up of 15 amino acids. Germline V lookup: CDR1 SQVTM, CDR2 ANQGSEA. Here the CDR3 reads CSVEDLYSNTVELFF. The CDR3, as DNA: TGCAGCGTTGAAGATTTGTACTCGAACACCGTGGAGCTGTTTTTT.

This clonotype was recorded at least ten times. The rearrangement joins TRBV29-1 to TRBJ2-7; no definite D call. CDR1 SQVTM and CDR2 ANQGSEA come from the germline V gene. The CDR3 totals 12 residues. V was pared by 2 bases and J by 2 bases, with 7 bases between. The CDR3 DNA follows: TGCAGCGTTGAAAAGGAAACCTACGAGCAGTACTTC. Translated, it gives CSVEKETYEQYF.

This clonotype was counted many times. This chain uses TRBV29-1 with TRBJ1-2; D may be TRBD1 (6 bases). The germline V gene encodes CDR1 SQVTM and CDR2 ANQGSEA. The CDR3 extends over 11 amino acids. V lost 3 bases to trimming and J lost 7 bases, with 9 bases between them. The CDR3 loop reads CSVDRGLGYTF. The CDR3 nucleotides are TGCAGCGTTGACCGGGGGCTTGGCTACACCTTC.

This clonotype was counted ten times or more. The chain uses TRBV20-1 and TRBJ1-2; 7 bases match TRBD1. The J segment lost 2 bases and the V segment lost 3 bases, leaving 3 bases of the junction unmatched. This CDR3 has 13 amino acids. Germline lookup yields CDR1 DFQATT and CDR2 SNEGSKA (reference sequence). CDR3 in amino acids: CSARGQQNYGYTF. The CDR3 nucleotides are TGCAGTGCTAGGGGACAGCAGAACTATGGCTACACCTTC.

The table lists this clonotype with many counts. This chain joins TRBV5-1 and TRBJ2-2; D possibly corresponds to TRBD1 (5 bases). The CDR3 spans 14 residues. Deletions cut 4 bases from V and 4 bases from J, with 11 bases between. Germline V gene lookup returns CDR1 SGHRS and CDR2 YFSETQ. The CDR3 DNA reads as TGCGCCAGCAGCACATCAGGGTCCACCGGGGAGCTGTTTTTT. Protein product: CASSTSGSTGELFF. Combining the CDR3 with reference TRBV5-1 and TRBJ2-2 gives the whole variable domain KAGVTQTPRYLIKTRGQQVTLSCSPISGHRSVSWYQQTPGQGLQFLFEYFSETQRNKGNFPGRFSGRQFSNSRSEMNVSTLELGDSALYLCASSTSGSTGELFFGEGSRLTVL.